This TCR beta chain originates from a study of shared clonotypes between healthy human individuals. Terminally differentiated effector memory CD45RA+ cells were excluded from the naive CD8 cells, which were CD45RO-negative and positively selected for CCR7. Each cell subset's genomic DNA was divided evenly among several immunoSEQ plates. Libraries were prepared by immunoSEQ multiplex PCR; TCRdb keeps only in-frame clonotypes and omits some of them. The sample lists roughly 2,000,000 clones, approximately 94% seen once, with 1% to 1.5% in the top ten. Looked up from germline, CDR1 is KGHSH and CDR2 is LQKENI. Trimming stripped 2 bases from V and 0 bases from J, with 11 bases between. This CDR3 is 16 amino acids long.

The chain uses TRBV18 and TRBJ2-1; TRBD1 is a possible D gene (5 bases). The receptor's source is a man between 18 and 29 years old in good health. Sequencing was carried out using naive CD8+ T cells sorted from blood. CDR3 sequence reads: CASSPWGGSSYNEQFF. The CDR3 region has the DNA TGTGCCAGCTCACCATGGGGCGGAAGCTCCTACAATGAGCAGTTCTTC.